The clone carrying this T cell receptor (beta chain) showed up just a few times. Its target is unknown. Tregs were sorted as CD4+CD25+CD127-/low cells. Constant-region reverse primers amplified full-length variable regions, followed by semi-nested Nested Universal Primer A PCR. Each CDR3 protein is one row after TCRdb ran MiXCR on the 5' RACE reads. The top ten clones hold over 3.5% of a sample with 35,000 to 45,000 distinct CDR3 sequences, roughly a fifth of them seen once. Study results and caveats: The larger-cohort validation was restricted to a single TCR beta V-J rearrangement rather than whole repertoires. Tumor memory CD4+ T cell TCR gene usage clustered with blood and lymph node memory CD4+ cells and lymph node naive CD4+ cells. Tumor Treg TCRs overlapped most with tumor naive CD4+ cells.

This TCR was sampled from a female donor with breast cancer. Sequencing was carried out using Tregs sorted from a lymph node.

This CDR3 reads CASSLEGGALNTEAFF. CDR3 coding DNA: TGCGCCAGCAGCTTGGAAGGGGGGGCATTGAACACTGAAGCTTTCTTT. The V call is TRBV5-1, the J call TRBJ1-1; perhaps TRBD1 as D (6 bases). Trimming shortened V by 0 bases and J by 0 bases, and 12 bases separated the two germline ends. The CDR3 has 16 amino acids. Germline assignment: CDR1 SGHRS and CDR2 YFSETQ.